A selection of T cell receptor beta chains follows, all from one sample in a study of blood T cells in healthy people across ages. TCRdb re-called the 5' RACE reads with MiXCR, one entry per CDR3 protein. The sample lists roughly 900,000 distinct CDR3 sequences; around 49% were seen once. Sequenced: blood. These receptor sequences come from a man aged 25 to 40 in good health. Both conserved end residues are part of each CDR3. Fields, in order: clone size, CDR3 length, V gene, CDR3 protein. Clone size is stated in some rows and not others, as once, few, many or a class when expanded.

clone size: few
CDR3 length: 11
V gene: TRBV28
CDR3 protein: CAIGTGDGYTF

clone size: .
CDR3 length: 13
V gene: TRBV28
CDR3 protein: CATTGGGEDEQFF

clone size: once
CDR3 length: 12
V gene: TRBV6-6
CDR3 protein: CASAGGSYEQYF

clone size: few
CDR3 length: 17
V gene: TRBV5-1
CDR3 protein: CASSLSFNRGRPDTQYF

clone size: few
CDR3 length: 14
V gene: TRBV20-1
CDR3 protein: CSAPSGVGNQPQHF

clone size: .
CDR3 length: 13
V gene: TRBV7-2
CDR3 protein: CASSLGTRDTQYF

clone size: few
CDR3 length: 19
V gene: TRBV6-1
CDR3 protein: CASSHSPGTSGGPGYEQYF

clone size: .
CDR3 length: 12
V gene: TRBV5-1
CDR3 protein: CASSADGETQYF

clone size: .
CDR3 length: 13
V gene: TRBV7-2
CDR3 protein: CASSSFSDGTQYF

clone size: .
CDR3 length: 13
V gene: TRBV11-2
CDR3 protein: CASKRLTNYGYTF

clone size: .
CDR3 length: 13
V gene: TRBV5-1
CDR3 protein: CASSPGTGRIQYF

clone size: few
CDR3 length: 14
V gene: TRBV7-2
CDR3 protein: CASILDRGPFEQYF

clone size: many
CDR3 length: 15
V gene: TRBV5-1
CDR3 protein: CASSFSGQKTYGYTF

clone size: .
CDR3 length: 13
V gene: TRBV18
CDR3 protein: CASSPDFFETQYF

clone size: .
CDR3 length: 16
V gene: TRBV12-3/TRBV12-4
CDR3 protein: CASSARGQVLYNEQFF

clone size: .
CDR3 length: 15
V gene: TRBV6-5
CDR3 protein: CASSPGTAIIYGYTF

clone size: .
CDR3 length: 12
V gene: TRBV29-1
CDR3 protein: CSVEVRSYGYTF

clone size: few
CDR3 length: 13
V gene: TRBV7-2
CDR3 protein: CASSVPGTHEQYF

clone size: .
CDR3 length: 14
V gene: TRBV7-2
CDR3 protein: CASSAQAVGYEQYF

clone size: .
CDR3 length: 12
V gene: TRBV29-1
CDR3 protein: CSAGRTDYGYTF

clone size: .
CDR3 length: 15
V gene: TRBV3-1
CDR3 protein: CASSQSRLSTDTQYF

clone size: .
CDR3 length: 16
V gene: TRBV11-2
CDR3 protein: CASSQGRGGNYDEQFF

clone size: .
CDR3 length: 14
V gene: TRBV4-2
CDR3 protein: CASRDRDGTGELFF

clone size: once
CDR3 length: 13
V gene: TRBV12-3/TRBV12-4
CDR3 protein: CASTGTLNTEAFF

clone size: .
CDR3 length: 15
V gene: TRBV28
CDR3 protein: CASSPGGESTEKLFF

clone size: few
CDR3 length: 13
V gene: TRBV10-3
CDR3 protein: CAISRAPKEKLFF

clone size: .
CDR3 length: 13
V gene: TRBV20-1
CDR3 protein: CSARDDREREAFF

clone size: .
CDR3 length: 13
V gene: TRBV9
CDR3 protein: CASSVVQGSEQYF

clone size: .
CDR3 length: 12
V gene: TRBV5-1
CDR3 protein: CASSYQADTQYF

clone size: few
CDR3 length: 15
V gene: TRBV4-2
CDR3 protein: CASSQDVGASYEQYF

clone size: few
CDR3 length: 14
V gene: TRBV20-1
CDR3 protein: CSARDFGGIDEQYF

clone size: few
CDR3 length: 15
V gene: TRBV4-1
CDR3 protein: CASSQDRAGRGEQYF

clone size: many
CDR3 length: 16
V gene: TRBV3-1
CDR3 protein: CASSPPSEGGQETQYF

clone size: .
CDR3 length: 14
V gene: TRBV5-1
CDR3 protein: CASSSGLAGDEQFF

clone size: .
CDR3 length: 14
V gene: TRBV2
CDR3 protein: CVSSVTDRGNEQFF

clone size: .
CDR3 length: 15
V gene: TRBV2
CDR3 protein: CASRRTDKGIAEAFF

clone size: .
CDR3 length: 15
V gene: TRBV7-2
CDR3 protein: CASSLVEGASYEQYF

clone size: .
CDR3 length: 15
V gene: TRBV15
CDR3 protein: CATSGGTSWRGEQYF

clone size: once
CDR3 length: 11
V gene: TRBV3-1
CDR3 protein: CASSQGAQQYF

clone size: few
CDR3 length: 16
V gene: TRBV27
CDR3 protein: CASKTTGQFYNSPLHF

clone size: .
CDR3 length: 15
V gene: TRBV29-1
CDR3 protein: CSVARDRGSNTEAFF

clone size: .
CDR3 length: 16
V gene: TRBV12-3/TRBV12-4
CDR3 protein: CASSPTRAGGSYEQYF

clone size: many
CDR3 length: 13
V gene: TRBV29-1
CDR3 protein: CSVEEDRSYEQYF

clone size: once
CDR3 length: 12
V gene: TRBV9
CDR3 protein: CASSVLRNEQFF

clone size: few
CDR3 length: 14
V gene: TRBV20-1
CDR3 protein: CSAITGGAYNEQFF

clone size: .
CDR3 length: 15
V gene: TRBV3-1
CDR3 protein: CASSPRQAVYARAFF